A single TCR delta chain is shown here with its context. What this receptor recognizes is not known. The TCRdb record carries a much larger clone's protein, which differs from this DNA's translation at residue 13; a read error is the likely cause, and the protein listed here is the DNA translation. The source of the sample is a study of gamma-delta T cells after stem cell transplantation listed by TCRdb under 2016. The CDR3 measures 17 amino acids from cysteine to phenylalanine. CDR3 DNA only is kept here, 51 bases in frame from base 1. Looking up the germline V gene yields CDR1 GEAIGNYY and CDR2 EKD. Library creation used RT-PCR. This sample was sequenced with an Illumina MiSeq. The public reads were reprocessed by TCRdb using CATT, and rows of matching DNA were later combined. The sample has roughly 14,000 delta-chain clones on record, less than 10% of them singletons. In total, the top ten clones hold approximately 60% of the sample.

The clonotype originates from a human donor. It is not recorded whose cells these are; they may come from a transplant donor. The sequenced material came from gamma-delta T cells. The rearranged chain carries TRDV2 and TRDJ1; tentative D gene TRDD3, with 6 bases matching. The CDR3 reads as follows: CACDTAGETKYTNKLIF. The sequenced DNA: TGTGCCTGTGACACCGCTGGGGAAACCAAGTACACCAATAAACTCATCTTT.